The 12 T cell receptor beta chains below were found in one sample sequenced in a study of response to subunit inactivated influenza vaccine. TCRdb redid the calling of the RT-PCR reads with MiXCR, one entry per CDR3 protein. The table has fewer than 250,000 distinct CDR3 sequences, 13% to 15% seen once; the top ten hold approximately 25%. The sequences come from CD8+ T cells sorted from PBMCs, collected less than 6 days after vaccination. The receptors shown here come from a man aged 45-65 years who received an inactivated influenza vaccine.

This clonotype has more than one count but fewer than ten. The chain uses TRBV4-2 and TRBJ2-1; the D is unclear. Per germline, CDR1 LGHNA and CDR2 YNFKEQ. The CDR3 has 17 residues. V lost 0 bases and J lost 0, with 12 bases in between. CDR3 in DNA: TGTGCCAGCAGCCAAGATCTCTTGGCGAGCTCCTACAATGAGCAGTTCTTC. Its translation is CASSQDLLASSYNEQFF.

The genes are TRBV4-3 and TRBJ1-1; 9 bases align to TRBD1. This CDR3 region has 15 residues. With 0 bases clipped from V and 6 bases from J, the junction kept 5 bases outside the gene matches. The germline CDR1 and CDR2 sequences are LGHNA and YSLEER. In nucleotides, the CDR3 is TGCGCCAGCAGCCAAGATAGACAGGGGGTCTCTGAAGCTTTCTTT. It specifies CASSQDRQGVSEAFF.

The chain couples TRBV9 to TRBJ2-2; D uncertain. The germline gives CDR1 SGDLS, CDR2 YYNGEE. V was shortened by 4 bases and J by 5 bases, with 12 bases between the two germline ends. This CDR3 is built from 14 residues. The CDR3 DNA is TGTGCCAGCAGCCCCGGTACCGGTACCGGGGAGCTGTTTTTT. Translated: CASSPGTGTGELFF. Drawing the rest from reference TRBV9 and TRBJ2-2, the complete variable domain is DSGVTQTPKHLITATGQRVTLRCSPRSGDLSVYWYQQSLDQGLQFLIQYYNGEERAKGNILERFSAQQFPDLHSELNLSSLELGDSALYFCASSPGTGTGELFFGEGSRLTVL.

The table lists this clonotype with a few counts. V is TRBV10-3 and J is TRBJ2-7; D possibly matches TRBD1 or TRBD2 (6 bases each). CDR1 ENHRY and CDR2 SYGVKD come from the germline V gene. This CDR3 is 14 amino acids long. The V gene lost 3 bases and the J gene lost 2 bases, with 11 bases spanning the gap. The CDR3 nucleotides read TGTGCCATCAGTGACCCGGGGGCCACCTACGAGCAGTACTTC. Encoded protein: CAISDPGATYEQYF.

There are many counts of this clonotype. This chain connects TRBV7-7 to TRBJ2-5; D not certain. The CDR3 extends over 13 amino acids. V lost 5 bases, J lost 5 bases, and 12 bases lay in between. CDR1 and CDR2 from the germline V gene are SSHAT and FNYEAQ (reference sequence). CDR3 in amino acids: CASSPDGPETQYF. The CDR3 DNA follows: TGTGCCAGCAGCCCGGACGGACCGGAGACCCAGTACTTC.

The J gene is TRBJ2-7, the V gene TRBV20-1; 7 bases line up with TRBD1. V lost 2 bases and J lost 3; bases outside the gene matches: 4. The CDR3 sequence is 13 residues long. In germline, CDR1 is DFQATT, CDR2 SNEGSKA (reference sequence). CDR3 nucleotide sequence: TGCAGTGCTAGAAGGCGACAGGGCTACGAGCAGTACTTC. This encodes CSARRRQGYEQYF.

The CDR3 DNA follows: TGTGCCAGCAGCGCCCGGGACAGGCTCCCCTACGAGCAGTACTTC. Translating gives CASSARDRLPYEQYF. The chain combines TRBV11-2 with TRBJ2-7; TRBD1 matches at 8 bases. Germline V gene lookup returns CDR1 SGHAT and CDR2 FQNNGV. V shed 5 bases and J 2 bases; nucleotides not matched to a gene: 8. The CDR3 is 15 residues long.

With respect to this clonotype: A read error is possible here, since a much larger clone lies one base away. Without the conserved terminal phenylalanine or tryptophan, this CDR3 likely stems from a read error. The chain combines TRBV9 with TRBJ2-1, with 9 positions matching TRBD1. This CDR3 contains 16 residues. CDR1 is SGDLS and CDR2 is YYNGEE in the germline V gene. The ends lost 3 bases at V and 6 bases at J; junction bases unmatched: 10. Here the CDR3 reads CASSAPRTGASNEQFY. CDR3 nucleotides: TGTGCCAGCAGCGCCCCGAGGACAGGGGCGTCCAATGAGCAGTTCTAC.

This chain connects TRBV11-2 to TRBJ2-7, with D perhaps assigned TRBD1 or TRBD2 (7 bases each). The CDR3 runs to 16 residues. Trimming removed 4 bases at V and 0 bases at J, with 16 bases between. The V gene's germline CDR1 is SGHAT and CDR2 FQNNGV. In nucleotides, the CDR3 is TGTGCCAGCAGCTCCCAGGGGGGGATCTTCTCCTACGAGCAGTACTTC. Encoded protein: CASSSQGGIFSYEQYF. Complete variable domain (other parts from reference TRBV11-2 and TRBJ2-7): EAGVAQSPRYKIIEKRQSVAFWCNPISGHATLYWYQQILGQGPKLLIQFQNNGVVDDSQLPKDRFSAERLKGVDSTLKIQPAKLEDSAVYLCASSSQGGIFSYEQYFGPGTRLTVT.

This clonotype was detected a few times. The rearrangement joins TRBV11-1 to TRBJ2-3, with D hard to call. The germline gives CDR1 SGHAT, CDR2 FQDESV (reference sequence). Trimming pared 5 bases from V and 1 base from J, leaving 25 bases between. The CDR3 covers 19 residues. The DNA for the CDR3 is TGTGCCAGCAGCCCATCAACACCGACATCTTATACTCGCACAGATACGCAGTATTTT. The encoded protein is CASSPSTPTSYTRTDTQYF.

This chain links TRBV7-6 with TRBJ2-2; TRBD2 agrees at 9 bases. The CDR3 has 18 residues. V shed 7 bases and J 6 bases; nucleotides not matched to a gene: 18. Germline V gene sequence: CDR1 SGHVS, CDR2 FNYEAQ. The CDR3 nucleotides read TGTGCCAGCACCCCGGCGGGACTAGCAACTCAAGCACCCGGGGAGCTGTTTTTT. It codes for CASTPAGLATQAPGELFF.

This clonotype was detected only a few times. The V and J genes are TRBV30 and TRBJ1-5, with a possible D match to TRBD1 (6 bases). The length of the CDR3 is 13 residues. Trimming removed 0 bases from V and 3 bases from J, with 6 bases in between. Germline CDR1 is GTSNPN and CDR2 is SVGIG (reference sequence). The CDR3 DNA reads TGTGCCTGGAGTGTGGGGGCCAATCAGCCCCAGCATTTT. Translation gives CAWSVGANQPQHF.